Given below is one T cell receptor (beta chain) in context. The authors reverse transcribed about 0.5 to 1 ug RNA with random hexamers. Amplification of TCR beta CDR3 used immunoSEQ multiplex PCR across 54 Vbeta and 13 Jbeta. MiXCR, applied by TCRdb to the immunoSEQ multiplex PCR reads, yields one record per CDR3 protein. The sample holds over 350,000 distinct CDR3 sequences, approximately 89% seen once. This sample was included in a study of CD8 T cells in Susac syndrome. The sequenced target, TCR beta, came from blood CD8+ and CD4+ T cells. Negative isolation yielded the CD8+ and CD4+ T cells, while FACS enriched the TEMRA cells. This TCR came from a human donor with multiple sclerosis. The sample consisted of CD8+ T cells from PBMCs.

Written as DNA, the CDR3 is TGTGCCTGGAGTCCCGGAGGGGGGCTCTACGAGCAGTACTTC. Residues: CAWSPGGGLYEQYF. The gene calls are TRBV30 and TRBJ2-7, with D perhaps assigned TRBD1 or TRBD2 (6 bases each). The CDR3 covers 14 residues. Trimming stripped 2 bases from V and 3 bases from J, with 14 bases between. Germline-derived CDR1 and CDR2 are GTSNPN and SVGIG (reference sequence).